The 2 T cell receptor beta chains given below trace back to one sample, sequenced in a study of immune cell composition in non-small cell lung cancer. Here immunoSEQ multiplex PCR was the method, and the copy in TCRdb shows in-frame clones only, minus some. This table holds about 2,300 clones, roughly 84% found once. Material: lung tumor tissue. The receptors here all came from a human donor with non-small cell lung cancer.

V gene TRBV9 combines with J gene TRBJ2-1; possible D gene TRBD2, 6 bases. This CDR3 contains 13 residues. Germline CDR1 SGDLS, CDR2 YYNGEE. V lost 1 base, J lost 7 bases, and 9 bases lay in between. DNA for the CDR3: TGTGCCAGCAGCGTAACGGGAGCTAATGAGCAGTTCTTC. Its translation: CASSVTGANEQFF. Looking up the rest from reference TRBV9 and TRBJ2-1 gives the full variable domain: DSGVTQTPKHLITATGQRVTLRCSPRSGDLSVYWYQQSLDQGLQFLIQYYNGEERAKGNILERFSAQQFPDLHSELNLSSLELGDSALYFCASSVTGANEQFFGPGTRLTVL.

This clone is deemed large. The chain combines TRBV7-9 with TRBJ2-6; the D is unclear. This CDR3 has 16 residues. Germline CDR1 reads SEHNR; CDR2 reads FQNEAQ (reference sequence). V lost 1 base and J lost 4, with 11 bases in between. The CDR3 loop reads CASSLGREAGANVLTF. The CDR3 coding sequence is TGTGCCAGCAGCTTAGGTCGCGAGGCCGGGGCCAACGTCCTGACTTTC.